The 8 T cell receptor beta chains below were found in one sample sequenced in a study of T cell changes during pregnancy in multiple sclerosis. TCRdb's copy holds only in-frame clones and misses some; the assay was immunoSEQ multiplex PCR. The sample lists roughly 14,000 clones, approximately 80% occurring once. The specimen was CD8+ T cells from peripheral blood mononuclear cells, collected after pregnancy. These receptors were taken from a female donor in good health, enrolled as a control in a pregnancy study.

The chain uses TRBV27 and TRBJ1-3; weak D call: TRBD1 (5 bases). Germline V gene sequence: CDR1 MNHEY, CDR2 SMNVEV (reference sequence). The CDR3 spans 13 residues. V dropped 5 bases and J dropped 8 bases, with 13 bases sitting between them. The CDR3 DNA reads as TGTGCCAGCAGTCCAGGGACGGGGGACACCATATATTTT. Amino acids: CASSPGTGDTIYF.

The V gene is TRBV6-6, the J gene TRBJ1-2, with D hard to call. Germline CDR1 is MNHNY and CDR2 is SVGAGI (reference sequence). Trimming cost V 4 bases and J 5 bases, with 8 bases left between them. This CDR3 spans 12 amino acids. The CDR3 region has the DNA TGTGCCAGCAGTTCCCGGGATTATGGCTACACCTTC. Protein: CASSSRDYGYTF.

This clone has just one count. This rearrangement joins TRBV6-6 to TRBJ2-3, with D maybe TRBD1 (6 bases). The CDR3 loop spans 14 amino acids. Per the germline V gene, CDR1 is MNHNY and CDR2 is SVGAGI (reference sequence). Trimming removed 2 bases from V and 4 bases from J, with 10 bases in between. The CDR3 nucleotides are TGTGCCAGCAGTTACGGGGGCGAGGCAGATACGCAGTATTTT. Amino acids: CASSYGGEADTQYF.

The gene calls are TRBV27 and TRBJ1-4; 7 bases line up with TRBD1. Per the germline V gene, CDR1 is MNHEY and CDR2 is SMNVEV (reference sequence). The CDR3 has 18 residues. With V trimmed by 7 bases and J by 7 bases, 21 bases remained unmatched. DNA for the CDR3: TGTGCCAGCAAACCCCCTAGCCCTACAGGGGCCAGGGTTGAAAAACTGTTTTTT. It is translated as CASKPPSPTGARVEKLFF.

This clone is a singleton in its sample. V usage is TRBV25-1 and J usage is TRBJ2-7; D is perhaps TRBD1 (7 bases). CDR3 length: 14 residues. Trimming removed 1 base from V and 5 bases from J, with 12 bases in between. Germline V gene sequence: CDR1 MGHDK, CDR2 SYGVNS. The CDR3 region has the DNA TGTGCCAGCAGTGAATCGGCCAGGGGGGACGAGCAGTACTTC. As protein: CASSESARGDEQYF.

The rearrangement uses TRBV5-1 and TRBJ2-5, with D hard to call. Germline CDR1 SGHRS, CDR2 YFSETQ. V was cut by 4 bases and J by 0 bases, with 4 bases left in between. This CDR3 spans 12 amino acids. Here the CDR3 reads CASSPDQETQYF. The CDR3 nucleotides are TGCGCCAGCAGCCCGGACCAAGAGACCCAGTACTTC.

The chain uses TRBV15 and TRBJ2-3, with D maybe TRBD2 (5 bases). Germline CDR1 LNHNV, CDR2 YYDKDF (reference sequence). The germline V and J ends were trimmed by 3 bases and 3 bases, with 22 bases remaining between them. This CDR3 region has 18 residues. DNA of the CDR3: TGTGCCACCAGCAGTAGGGATTCCTACGGGAAGGGAACAGATACGCAGTATTTT. The encoded protein is CATSSRDSYGKGTDTQYF.

This clone has a handful of counts. This rearrangement joins TRBV30 to TRBJ1-1; 9 positions match TRBD1. Germline CDR1 reads GTSNPN; CDR2 reads SVGIG (reference sequence). There are 14 residues in the CDR3. The V gene end was trimmed by 1 base and the J gene end by 4 bases; junction bases not matched to a gene: 4. CDR3 in amino acids: CAWSEGTGSTEAFF. In DNA, the CDR3 is TGTGCCTGGAGTGAAGGGACAGGGAGCACTGAAGCTTTCTTT.